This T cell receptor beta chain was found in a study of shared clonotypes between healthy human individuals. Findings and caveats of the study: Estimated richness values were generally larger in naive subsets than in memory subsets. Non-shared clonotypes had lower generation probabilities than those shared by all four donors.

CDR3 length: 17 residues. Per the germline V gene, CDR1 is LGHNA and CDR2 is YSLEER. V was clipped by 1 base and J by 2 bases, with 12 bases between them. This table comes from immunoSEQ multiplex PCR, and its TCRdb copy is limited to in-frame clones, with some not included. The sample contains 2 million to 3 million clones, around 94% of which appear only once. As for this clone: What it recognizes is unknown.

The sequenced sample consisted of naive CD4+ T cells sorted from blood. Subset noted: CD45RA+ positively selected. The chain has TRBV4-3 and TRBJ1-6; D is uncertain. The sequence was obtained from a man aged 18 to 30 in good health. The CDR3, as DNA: TGCGCCAGCAGCCAAGCAACGGATCGAGCCTATAATTCACCCCTCCACTTT. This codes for CASSQATDRAYNSPLHF.